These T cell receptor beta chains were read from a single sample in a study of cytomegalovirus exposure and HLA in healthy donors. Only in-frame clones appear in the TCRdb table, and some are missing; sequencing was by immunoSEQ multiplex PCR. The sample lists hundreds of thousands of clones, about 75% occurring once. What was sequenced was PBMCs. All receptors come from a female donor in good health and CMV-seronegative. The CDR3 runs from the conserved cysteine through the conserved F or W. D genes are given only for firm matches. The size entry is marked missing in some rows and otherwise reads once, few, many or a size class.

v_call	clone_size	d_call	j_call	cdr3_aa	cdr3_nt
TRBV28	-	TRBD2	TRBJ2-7	CASSPTHAGDYEQYF	TGTGCCAGCAGCCCCACGCATGCGGGAGACTACGAGCAGTACTTC
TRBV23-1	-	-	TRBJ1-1	CASSQSRGCHTEAFF	TGCGCCAGCAGTCAATCGAGGGGGTGTCACACTGAAGCTTTCTTT
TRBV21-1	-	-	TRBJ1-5	CASSKGGGGAESQPQHF	TGTGCCAGCAGCAAAGGTGGGGGGGGCGCGGAAAGTCAGCCCCAGCATTTT
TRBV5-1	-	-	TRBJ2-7	CASSLESSGREQYF	TGCGCCAGCAGCTTGGAATCCTCAGGGCGGGAGCAGTACTTC
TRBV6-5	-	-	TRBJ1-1	CASSYGGTFGTEAFF	TGTGCCAGCAGTTATGGGGGGACCTTCGGCACTGAAGCTTTCTTT
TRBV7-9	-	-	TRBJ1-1	CASSLVWNTEAFF	TGTGCCAGCAGCTTAGTATGGAACACTGAAGCTTTCTTT
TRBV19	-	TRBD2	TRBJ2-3	CASITKLAGGPADTQYF	TGTGCCAGTATCACCAAACTAGCGGGAGGGCCTGCAGATACGCAGTATTTT
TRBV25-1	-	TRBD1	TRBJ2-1	CASTPPGQGGNEQFF	TGTGCCAGCACACCTCCGGGACAGGGGGGGAATGAGCAGTTCTTC
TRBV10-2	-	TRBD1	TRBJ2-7	CASSDRQGNSYEQYF	TGCGCCAGCAGTGATCGACAGGGGAACTCCTACGAGCAGTACTTC
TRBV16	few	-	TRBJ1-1	CASSQAQGGTEAFF	TGTGCCAGCAGCCAAGCACAGGGCGGGACTGAAGCTTTCTTT
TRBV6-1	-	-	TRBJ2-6	CASSEQGGVIGANVLTF	TGTGCCAGCAGTGAACAGGGTGGGGTGATCGGGGCCAACGTCCTGACTTTC
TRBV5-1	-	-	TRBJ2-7	CASSLDGSYEQYF	TGCGCCAGCAGCTTGGACGGGAGCTACGAGCAGTACTTC
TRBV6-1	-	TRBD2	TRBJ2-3	CAGSGLGTDTQYF	TGTGCCGGGTCGGGACTAGGCACAGATACGCAGTATTTT
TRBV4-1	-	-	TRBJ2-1	CASSGGSSYNEQFF	TGCGCCAGTTCCGGAGGGAGCTCCTACAATGAGCAGTTCTTC
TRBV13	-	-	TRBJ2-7	CASSFGENYEQYF	TGTGCCAGCAGCTTCGGGGAGAACTACGAGCAGTACTTC
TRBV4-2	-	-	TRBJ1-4	CASSQDPGVGKLFF	TGTGCCAGCAGCCAAGATCCAGGGGTCGGAAAACTGTTTTTT
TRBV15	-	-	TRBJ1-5	CATSNQGYGNQPQHF	TGTGCCACCAGTAACCAGGGATACGGGAATCAGCCCCAGCATTTT
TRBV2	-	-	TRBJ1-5	CASRGQDNQPQHF	TGTGCCAGCAGGGGTCAGGACAATCAGCCCCAGCATTTT
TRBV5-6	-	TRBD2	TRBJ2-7	CASSPGLAGVSYEQYF	TGTGCCAGCAGCCCGGGACTAGCGGGTGTCTCCTACGAGCAGTACTTC
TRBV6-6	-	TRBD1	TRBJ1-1	CASSYIPGGPEAFF	TGTGCCAGCAGTTACATACCAGGGGGCCCGGAAGCTTTCTTT
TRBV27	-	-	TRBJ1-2	CASSLEGSGYTF	TGTGCCAGCAGTCTGGAGGGTAGCGGCTACACCTTC
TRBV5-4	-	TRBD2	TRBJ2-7	CASSPSATGTRAYEQYF	TGTGCCAGCAGCCCGTCAGCAACCGGGACTAGAGCCTACGAGCAGTACTTC
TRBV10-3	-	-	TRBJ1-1	CAITQQQGGTEAFF	TGTGCCATCACTCAGCAGCAGGGAGGCACTGAAGCTTTCTTT
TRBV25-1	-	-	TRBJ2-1	CASSDPSGGGYNEQFF	TGTGCCAGCAGTGACCCTAGCGGAGGGGGCTACAATGAGCAGTTCTTC
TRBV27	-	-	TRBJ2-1	CASIPGGSYNEQFF	TGTGCCAGCATACCCGGAGGGTCCTACAATGAGCAGTTCTTC
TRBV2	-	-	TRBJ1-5	CASSGLNSNQPQHF	TGTGCCAGCAGTGGGCTGAACAGCAATCAGCCCCAGCATTTT
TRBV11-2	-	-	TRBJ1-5	CASSLYLSQPQHF	TGTGCCAGCAGCTTATATCTCAGTCAGCCCCAGCATTTT
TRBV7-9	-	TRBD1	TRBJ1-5	CASSLGAGGVGQPQHF	TGTGCCAGCAGCTTAGGGGCAGGGGGCGTAGGTCAGCCCCAGCATTTT
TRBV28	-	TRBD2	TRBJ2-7	CASSFRTSGTYEQYF	TGTGCCAGCAGTTTCCGGACTAGCGGGACCTACGAGCAGTACTTC
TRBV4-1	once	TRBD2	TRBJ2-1	CASSHPSGRGVGNEQFF	TGCGCCAGCAGCCATCCGAGCGGGAGGGGGGTCGGGAATGAGCAGTTCTTC
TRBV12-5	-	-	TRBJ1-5	CASGLVYVSAGASFGNQPQHF	TGTGCTAGTGGTTTGGTATATGTCTCGGCAGGGGCCTCATTCGGCAATCAGCCCCAGCATTTT
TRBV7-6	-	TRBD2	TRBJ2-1	CASSSGLAGAGFGSYNEQFF	TGTGCCAGCAGCTCGGGACTAGCGGGGGCCGGCTTTGGGTCCTACAATGAGCAGTTCTTC
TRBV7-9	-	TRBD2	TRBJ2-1	CASSAGLADNEQFF	TGTGCCAGCAGCGCGGGACTAGCGGACAATGAGCAGTTCTTC
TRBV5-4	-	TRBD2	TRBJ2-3	CASSLGLAEGTDTQYF	TGTGCCAGCAGCTTGGGACTAGCGGAGGGGACAGATACGCAGTATTTT
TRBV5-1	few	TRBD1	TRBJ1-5	CASSAGQGSNQPQHF	TGCGCCAGCAGCGCGGGACAGGGGAGCAATCAGCCCCAGCATTTT
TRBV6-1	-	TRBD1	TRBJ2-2	CASRKGAKGGELFF	TGTGCCAGCAGAAAGGGGGCAAAAGGCGGGGAGCTGTTTTTT
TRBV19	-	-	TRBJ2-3	CASKRRWGADTQYF	TGTGCCAGTAAACGGAGGTGGGGTGCAGATACGCAGTATTTT
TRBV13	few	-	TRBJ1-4	CASSLRGGIEKLFF	TGTGCCAGCAGTCTAAGGGGAGGCATTGAAAAACTGTTTTTT
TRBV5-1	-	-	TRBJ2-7	CASSTRTEAYEQYF	TGCGCCAGCAGCACCCGGACAGAGGCCTACGAGCAGTACTTC
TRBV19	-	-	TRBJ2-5	CASSIAGAAKTQYF	TGTGCCAGTAGTATAGCGGGAGCGGCAAAGACCCAGTACTTC
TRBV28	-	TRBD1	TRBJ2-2	CASSLYPTGGAQLFF	TGTGCCAGCAGTTTATACCCCACAGGGGGCGCTCAACTGTTTTTT
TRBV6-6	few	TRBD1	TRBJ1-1	CASSSGTGNTEAFF	TGTGCCAGCAGTTCCGGGACAGGGAACACTGAAGCTTTCTTT